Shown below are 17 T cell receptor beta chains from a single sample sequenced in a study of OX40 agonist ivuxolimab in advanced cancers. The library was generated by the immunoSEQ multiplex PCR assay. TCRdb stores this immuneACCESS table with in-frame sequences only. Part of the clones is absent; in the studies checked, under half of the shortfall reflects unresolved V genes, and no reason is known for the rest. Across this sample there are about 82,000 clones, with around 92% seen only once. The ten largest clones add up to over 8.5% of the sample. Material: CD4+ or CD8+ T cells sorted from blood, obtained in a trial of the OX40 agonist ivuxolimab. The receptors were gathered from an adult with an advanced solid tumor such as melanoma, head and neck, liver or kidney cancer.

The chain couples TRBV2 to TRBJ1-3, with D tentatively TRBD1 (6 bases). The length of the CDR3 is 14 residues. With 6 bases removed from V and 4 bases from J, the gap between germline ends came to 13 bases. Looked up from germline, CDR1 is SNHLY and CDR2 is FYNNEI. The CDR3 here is CASRTGRMGNTIYF. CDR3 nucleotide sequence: TGTGCCAGCAGGACAGGCCGAATGGGAAACACCATATATTTT.

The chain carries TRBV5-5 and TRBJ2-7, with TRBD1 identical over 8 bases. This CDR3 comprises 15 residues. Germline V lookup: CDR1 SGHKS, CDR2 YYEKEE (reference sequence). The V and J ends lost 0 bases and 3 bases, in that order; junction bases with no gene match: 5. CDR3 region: CASSLAWDRIYEQYF. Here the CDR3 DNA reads TGTGCCAGCAGCTTGGCCTGGGACAGGATCTACGAGCAGTACTTC.

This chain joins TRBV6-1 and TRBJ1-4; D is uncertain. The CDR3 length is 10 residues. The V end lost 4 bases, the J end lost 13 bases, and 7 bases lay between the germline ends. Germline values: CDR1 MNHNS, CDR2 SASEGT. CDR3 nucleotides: TGTGCCAGCAGTGGGCATGGACTGTTTTTT. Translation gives CASSGHGLFF.

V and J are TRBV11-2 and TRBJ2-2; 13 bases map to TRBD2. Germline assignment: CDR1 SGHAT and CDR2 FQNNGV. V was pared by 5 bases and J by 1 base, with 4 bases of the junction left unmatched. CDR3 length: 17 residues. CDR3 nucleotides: TGTGCCAGCAGCCCAGGACTAGCGGGGGTGAACACCGGGGAGCTGTTTTTT. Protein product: CASSPGLAGVNTGELFF.

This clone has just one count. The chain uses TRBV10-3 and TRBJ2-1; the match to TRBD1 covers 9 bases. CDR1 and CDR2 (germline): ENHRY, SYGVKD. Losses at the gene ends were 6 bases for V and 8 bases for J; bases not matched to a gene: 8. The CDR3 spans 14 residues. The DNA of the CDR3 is TGTGCCATCAGGACCGGGACAGGGATCGATGAGCAGTTCTTC. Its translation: CAIRTGTGIDEQFF.

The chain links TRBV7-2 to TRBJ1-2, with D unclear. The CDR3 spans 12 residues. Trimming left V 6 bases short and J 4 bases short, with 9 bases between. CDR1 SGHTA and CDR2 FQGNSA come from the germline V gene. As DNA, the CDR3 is TGTGCCAGCAGGCCTGAGAGCTATGGCTACACCTTC. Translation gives CASRPESYGYTF.

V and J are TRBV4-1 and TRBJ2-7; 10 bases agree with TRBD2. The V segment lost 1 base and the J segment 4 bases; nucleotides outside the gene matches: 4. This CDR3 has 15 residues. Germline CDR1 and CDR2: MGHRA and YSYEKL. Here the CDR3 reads CASSQVASGGYEQYF. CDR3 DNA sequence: TGCGCCAGCAGCCAAGTGGCTAGCGGGGGTTACGAGCAGTACTTC.

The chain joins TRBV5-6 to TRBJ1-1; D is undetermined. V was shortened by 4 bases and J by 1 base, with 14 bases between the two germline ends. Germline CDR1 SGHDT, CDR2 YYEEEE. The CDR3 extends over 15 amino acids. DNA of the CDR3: TGTGCCAGCAGCCGTGATGTCGAGGAGAACACTGAAGCTTTCTTT. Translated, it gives CASSRDVEENTEAFF.

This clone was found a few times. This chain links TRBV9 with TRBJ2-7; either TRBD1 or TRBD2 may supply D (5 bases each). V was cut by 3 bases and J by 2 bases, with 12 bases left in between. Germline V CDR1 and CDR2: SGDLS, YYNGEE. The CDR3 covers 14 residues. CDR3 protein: CASSGDPGAYEQYF. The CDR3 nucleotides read TGTGCCAGCAGCGGGGACCCGGGCGCCTACGAGCAGTACTTC.

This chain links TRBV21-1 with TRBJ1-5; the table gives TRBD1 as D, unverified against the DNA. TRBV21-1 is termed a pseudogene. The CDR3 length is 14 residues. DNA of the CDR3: TGTGCCAGCAGCGGGACAGGGGGCAATCAGCCCCAGCATTTT. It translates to CASSGTGGNQPQHF.

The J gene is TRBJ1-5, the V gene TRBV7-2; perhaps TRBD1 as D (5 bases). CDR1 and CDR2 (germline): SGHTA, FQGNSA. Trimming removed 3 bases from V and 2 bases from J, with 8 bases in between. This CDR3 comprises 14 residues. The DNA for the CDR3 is TGTGCCAGCAGCTTTTGGGGGGGCAATCAGCCCCAGCATTTT. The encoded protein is CASSFWGGNQPQHF. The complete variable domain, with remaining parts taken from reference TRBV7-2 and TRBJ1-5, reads GAGVSQSPSNKVTEKGKDVELRCDPISGHTALYWYRQSLGQGLEFLIYFQGNSAPDKSGLPSDRFSAERTGGSVSTLTIQRTQQEDSAVYLCASSFWGGNQPQHFGDGTRLSIL.

The CDR3 DNA sequence: TGTGCCAGCAGCACATGGCAGGGGAACCGCGGGGAGCTGTTTTTT. It specifies CASSTWQGNRGELFF. V is TRBV9 and J is TRBJ2-2; possibly TRBD1 for D (6 bases). This CDR3 spans 15 amino acids. V was shortened by 4 bases and J by 7 bases, with 17 bases between the two germline ends. From germline, CDR1 is SGDLS and CDR2 YYNGEE.

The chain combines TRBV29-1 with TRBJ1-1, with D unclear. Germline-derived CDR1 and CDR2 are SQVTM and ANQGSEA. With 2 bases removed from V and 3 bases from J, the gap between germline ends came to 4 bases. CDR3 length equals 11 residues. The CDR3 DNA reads TGCAGCGTTGAAAGAGACACTGAAGCTTTCTTT. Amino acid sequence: CSVERDTEAFF.

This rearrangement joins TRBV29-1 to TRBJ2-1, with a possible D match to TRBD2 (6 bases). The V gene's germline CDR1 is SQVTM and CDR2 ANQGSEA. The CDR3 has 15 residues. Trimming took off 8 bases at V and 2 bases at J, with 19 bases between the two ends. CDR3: CSLWGDQRPYNEQFF. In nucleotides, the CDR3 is TGCAGCCTGTGGGGGGATCAACGACCCTACAATGAGCAGTTCTTC.

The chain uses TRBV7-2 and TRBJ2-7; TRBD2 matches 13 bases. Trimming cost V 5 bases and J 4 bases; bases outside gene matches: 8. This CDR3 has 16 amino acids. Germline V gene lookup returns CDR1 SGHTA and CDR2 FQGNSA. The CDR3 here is CASSPGLAGVLYEQYF. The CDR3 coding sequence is TGTGCCAGCAGCCCCGGACTAGCGGGGGTGTTGTACGAGCAGTACTTC. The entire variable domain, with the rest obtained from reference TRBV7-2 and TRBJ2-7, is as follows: GAGVSQSPSNKVTEKGKDVELRCDPISGHTALYWYRQSLGQGLEFLIYFQGNSAPDKSGLPSDRFSAERTGGSVSTLTIQRTQQEDSAVYLCASSPGLAGVLYEQYFGPGTRLTVT.

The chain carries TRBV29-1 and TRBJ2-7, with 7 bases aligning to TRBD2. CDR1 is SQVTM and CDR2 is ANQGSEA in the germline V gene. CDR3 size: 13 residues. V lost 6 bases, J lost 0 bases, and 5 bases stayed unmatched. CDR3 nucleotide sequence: TGCAGCGTCAAAGTAGCGGGCTCCTACGAGCAGTACTTC. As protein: CSVKVAGSYEQYF.

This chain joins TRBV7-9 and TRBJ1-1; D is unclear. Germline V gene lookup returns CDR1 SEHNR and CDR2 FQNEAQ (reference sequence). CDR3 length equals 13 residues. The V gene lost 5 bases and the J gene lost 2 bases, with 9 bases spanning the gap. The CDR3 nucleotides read TGTGCCAGCAGCCATTCAGGAAACACTGAAGCTTTCTTT. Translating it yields CASSHSGNTEAFF.